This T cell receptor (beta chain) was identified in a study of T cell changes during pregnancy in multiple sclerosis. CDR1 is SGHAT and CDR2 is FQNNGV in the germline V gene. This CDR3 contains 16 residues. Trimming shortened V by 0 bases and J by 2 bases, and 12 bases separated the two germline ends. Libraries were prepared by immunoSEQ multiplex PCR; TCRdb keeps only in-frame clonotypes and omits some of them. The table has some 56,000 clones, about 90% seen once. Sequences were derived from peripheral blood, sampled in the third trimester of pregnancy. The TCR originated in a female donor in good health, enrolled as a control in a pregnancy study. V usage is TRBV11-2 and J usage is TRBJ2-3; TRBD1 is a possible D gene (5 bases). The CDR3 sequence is CASSLDLAQDTDTQYF. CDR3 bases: TGTGCCAGCAGCTTAGATCTGGCACAGGACACAGATACGCAGTATTTT.